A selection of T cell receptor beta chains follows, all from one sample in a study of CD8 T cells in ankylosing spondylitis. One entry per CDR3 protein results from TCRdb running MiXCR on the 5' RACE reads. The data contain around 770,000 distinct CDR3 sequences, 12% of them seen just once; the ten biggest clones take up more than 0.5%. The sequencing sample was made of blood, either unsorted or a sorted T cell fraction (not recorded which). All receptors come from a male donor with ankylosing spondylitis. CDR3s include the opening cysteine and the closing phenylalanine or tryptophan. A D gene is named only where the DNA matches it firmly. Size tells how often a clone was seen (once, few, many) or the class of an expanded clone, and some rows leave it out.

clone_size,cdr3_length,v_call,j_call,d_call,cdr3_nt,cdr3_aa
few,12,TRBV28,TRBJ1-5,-,TGTGCCAGCAGTTCCCGACAACAGCCCCAGCATTTT,CASSSRQQPQHF
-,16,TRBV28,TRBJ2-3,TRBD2,TGTGCCAGCACCACCGGACTAGCGGGGCGGGGAGATACGCAGTATTTT,CASTTGLAGRGDTQYF
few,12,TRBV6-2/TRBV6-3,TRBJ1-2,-,TGTGCCAGCAGTTACTCGTCCGGGGAGGCCTTCTTC,CASSYSSGEAFF
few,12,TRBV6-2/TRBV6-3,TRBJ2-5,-,TGTGCCAGCAGTCCCTTGGGGGGGACCCAGTACTTC,CASSPLGGTQYF
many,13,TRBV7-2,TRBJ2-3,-,TGTGCCAGCAGCTACCGGGCCACAGATACGCAGTATTTT,CASSYRATDTQYF
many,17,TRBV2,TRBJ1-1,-,TGTGCCAGCAGTGAAACGTCCTCAGATACTATGAACACTGAAGCTTTCTTT,CASSETSSDTMNTEAFF
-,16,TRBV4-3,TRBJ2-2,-,TGCGCCAGCAGCCAAGAAGAACACCCTAGCACCGGGGAGCTGTTTTTT,CASSQEEHPSTGELFF
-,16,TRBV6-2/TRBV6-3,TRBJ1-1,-,TGTGCCAGCAGTTACACGATCTTGGGACGCTTCACTGAAGCTTTCTTT,CASSYTILGRFTEAFF
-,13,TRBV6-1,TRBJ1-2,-,TGTGCCAGCAGCCCGACCCCGTCCTATGGCTACACCTTC,CASSPTPSYGYTF
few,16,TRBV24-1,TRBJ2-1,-,TGTGCCACCAGTGAACCGTCCCCGAGCTCCTACAATGAGCAGTTCTTC,CATSEPSPSSYNEQFF
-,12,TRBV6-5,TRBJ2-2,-,TGTGCCAGCAGGTATTGGACCGGGGAGCTGTTTTTT,CASRYWTGELFF
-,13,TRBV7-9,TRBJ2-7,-,TGTACCAGCAGCTCCGGACGGGGCTACGAGCAGTACTTC,CTSSSGRGYEQYF
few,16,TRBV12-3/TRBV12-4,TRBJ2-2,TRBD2,TGTGCCAGCATCCGGGGGGGGGCCCGAGGCACCGGGGAGCTGTTTTTT,CASIRGGARGTGELFF
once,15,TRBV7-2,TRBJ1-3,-,TGTGCCAGCAGCTCGCACAGGGAGAGTGGAAACACCATATATTTT,CASSSHRESGNTIYF
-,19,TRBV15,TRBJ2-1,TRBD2,TGTGCCACCAGCAGAGAGCCTATAAGGCGGGAGGGGTCCTACAATGAGCAGTTCTTC,CATSREPIRREGSYNEQFF
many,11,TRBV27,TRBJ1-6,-,TGTGCCATACTGGGTGATTCACCCCTCCACTTT,CAILGDSPLHF
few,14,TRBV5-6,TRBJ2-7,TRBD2,TGTGCCAGCAGCCGAGGACTAGCGATCCACGAGCAGTACTTC,CASSRGLAIHEQYF
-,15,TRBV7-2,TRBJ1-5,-,TGTGCCAGCAGCTTACAGAAGGGTAGCAATCAGCCCCAGCATTTT,CASSLQKGSNQPQHF
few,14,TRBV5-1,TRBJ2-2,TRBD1,TGCGCCAGCAGCCCAGGACAGGAGACCGGGGAGCTGTTTTTT,CASSPGQETGELFF
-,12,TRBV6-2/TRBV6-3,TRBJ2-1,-,TGTGCCAGTGCGTGGCAGCAGGGTGAGCAGTTCTTC,CASAWQQGEQFF
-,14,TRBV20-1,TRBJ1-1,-,TGCAGTGCTAGACACCCTGGGGGATGGACTGAAGCTTTCTTT,CSARHPGGWTEAFF
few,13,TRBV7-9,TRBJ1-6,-,TGTGCCAGCAGCACGGACGGGCACTCACCCCTCCACTTT,CASSTDGHSPLHF
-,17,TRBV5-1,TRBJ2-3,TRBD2,TGCGCCAGCAGCTTCGAGAAGGGAGCGGGGATCACAGATACGCAGTATTTT,CASSFEKGAGITDTQYF
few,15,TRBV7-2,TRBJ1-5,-,TGTGCCAGCAGCACAGAATGGGGGCCCCCGAGGCCCCAGCATTTT,CASSTEWGPPRPQHF
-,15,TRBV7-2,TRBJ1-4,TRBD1,TGTGCCAGCAGCTTAGTCGGGACAGTGAGTGAAAAACTGTTTTTT,CASSLVGTVSEKLFF
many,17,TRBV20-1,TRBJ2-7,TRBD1,TGCAGTGCTACCATAGGGGACAGGAATTTCCGAGAGGGCGAGCAGTACTTC,CSATIGDRNFREGEQYF